This T cell receptor (beta chain) was profiled in a study of TIL therapy for anti-PD-1-resistant metastatic lung cancer. Study-wide background: Median patient age was nearly 55, ranging about 38-75 years. General study points: The cohort had more treatment-naive, never-smoker and oncogene-addicted patients than typical.

Sequencing used immunoSEQ v3. The data were produced by immunoSEQ multiplex PCR, yet TCRdb's version contains in-frame clones alone and is incomplete. This table has tens of thousands of clones, around 85% appearing once. The CDR3 loop spans 16 amino acids. V lost 4 bases to trimming and J lost 2 bases, with 15 bases between them. Germline V gene sequence: CDR1 SGHAT, CDR2 FQNNGV. Noted time point: pre-treatment sample, taken before nivolumab and TIL therapy. Concerning this clone: Its antigen is still unknown.

This TCR came from a person aged 25 to 79 with non-small cell lung cancer. The chain carries TRBV11-2 and TRBJ2-1; maybe TRBD2 (5 bases). Here the sequenced sample was blood, taken at baseline. CDR3 nucleotides: TGTGCCAGCAGCTCAGAGGAGCGGCCAGCCTACAATGAGCAGTTCTTC. Residues: CASSSEERPAYNEQFF.